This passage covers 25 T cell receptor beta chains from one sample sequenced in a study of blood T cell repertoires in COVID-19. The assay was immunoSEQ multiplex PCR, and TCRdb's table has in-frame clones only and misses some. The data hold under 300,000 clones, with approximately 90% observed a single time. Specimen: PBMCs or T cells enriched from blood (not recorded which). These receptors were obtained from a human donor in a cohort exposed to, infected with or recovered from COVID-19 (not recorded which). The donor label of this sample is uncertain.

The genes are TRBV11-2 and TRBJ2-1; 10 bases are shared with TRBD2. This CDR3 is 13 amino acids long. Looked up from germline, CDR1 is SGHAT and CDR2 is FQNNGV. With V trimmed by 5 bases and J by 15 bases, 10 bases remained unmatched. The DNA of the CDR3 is TGTGCCAGCAGCGCAACCGGGACTAGCGCACCGTTCTTC. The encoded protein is CASSATGTSAPFF.

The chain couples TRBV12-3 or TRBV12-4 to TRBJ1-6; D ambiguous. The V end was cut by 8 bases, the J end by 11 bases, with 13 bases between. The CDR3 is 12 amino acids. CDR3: CASPSLEPPLHF. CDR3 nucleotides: TGTGCCAGCCCGAGTCTAGAGCCACCCCTCCACTTT.

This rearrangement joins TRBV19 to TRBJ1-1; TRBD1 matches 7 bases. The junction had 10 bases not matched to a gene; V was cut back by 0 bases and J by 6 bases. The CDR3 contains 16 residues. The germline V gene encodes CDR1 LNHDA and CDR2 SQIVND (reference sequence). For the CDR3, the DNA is TGTGCCAGTAGTATAGATCGAGGGGGCCCGGGCTCTGAAGCTTTCTTT. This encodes CASSIDRGGPGSEAFF.

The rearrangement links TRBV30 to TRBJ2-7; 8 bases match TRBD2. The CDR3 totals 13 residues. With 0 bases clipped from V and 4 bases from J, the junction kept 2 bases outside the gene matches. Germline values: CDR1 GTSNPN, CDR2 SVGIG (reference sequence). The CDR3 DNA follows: TGTGCCTGGAGTGTAACTAGCGGATACGAGCAGTACTTC. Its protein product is CAWSVTSGYEQYF.

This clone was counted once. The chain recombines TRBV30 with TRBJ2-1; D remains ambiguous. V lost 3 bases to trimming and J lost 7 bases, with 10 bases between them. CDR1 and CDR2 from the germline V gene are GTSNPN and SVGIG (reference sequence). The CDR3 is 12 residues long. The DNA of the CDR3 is TGTGCCTGGAGACACAGTCTTAATGAGCAGTTCTTC. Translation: CAWRHSLNEQFF. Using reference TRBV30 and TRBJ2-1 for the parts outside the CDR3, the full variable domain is SQTIHQWPATLVQPVGSPLSLECTVEGTSNPNLYWYRQAAGRGLQLLFYSVGIGQISSEVPQNLSASRPQDRQFILSSKKLLLSDSGFYLCAWRHSLNEQFFGPGTRLTVL.

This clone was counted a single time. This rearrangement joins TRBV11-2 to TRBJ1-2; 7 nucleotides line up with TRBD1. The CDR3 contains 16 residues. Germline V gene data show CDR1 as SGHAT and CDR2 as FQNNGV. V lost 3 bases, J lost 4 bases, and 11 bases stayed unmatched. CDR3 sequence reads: CASSLTGFGASYGYTF. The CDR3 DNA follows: TGTGCCAGCAGCTTGACAGGGTTTGGCGCTAGCTATGGCTACACCTTC.

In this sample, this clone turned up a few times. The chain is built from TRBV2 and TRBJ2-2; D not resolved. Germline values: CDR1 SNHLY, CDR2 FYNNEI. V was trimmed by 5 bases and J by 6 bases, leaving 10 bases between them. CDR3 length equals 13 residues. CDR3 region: CASSRNNPGELFF. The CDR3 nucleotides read TGTGCCAGCAGTAGAAACAACCCCGGGGAGCTGTTTTTT. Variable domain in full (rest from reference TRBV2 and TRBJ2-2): EPEVTQTPSHQVTQMGQEVILRCVPISNHLYFYWYRQILGQKVEFLVSFYNNEISEKSEIFDDQFSVERPDGSNFTLKIRSTKLEDSAMYFCASSRNNPGELFFGEGSRLTVL.

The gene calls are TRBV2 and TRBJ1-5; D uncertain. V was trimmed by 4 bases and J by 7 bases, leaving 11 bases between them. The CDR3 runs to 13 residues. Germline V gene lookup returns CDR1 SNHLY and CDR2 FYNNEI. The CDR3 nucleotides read TGTGCCAGCAGTGTCTTATCCGGGCAGCCCCAGCATTTT. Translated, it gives CASSVLSGQPQHF.

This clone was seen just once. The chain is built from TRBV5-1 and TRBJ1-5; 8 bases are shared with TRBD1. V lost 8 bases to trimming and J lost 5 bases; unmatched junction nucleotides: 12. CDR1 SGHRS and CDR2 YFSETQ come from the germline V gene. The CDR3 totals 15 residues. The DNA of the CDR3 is TGCGCCAGAAAAAGGGCAGGGGGCTTATATCAGCCCCAGCATTTT. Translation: CARKRAGGLYQPQHF.

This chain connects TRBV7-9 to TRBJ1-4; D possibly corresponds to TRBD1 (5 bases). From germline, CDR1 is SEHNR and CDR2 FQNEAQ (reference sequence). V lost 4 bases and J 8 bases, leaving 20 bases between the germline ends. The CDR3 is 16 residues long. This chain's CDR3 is CASSYGPRGGEEKLFF. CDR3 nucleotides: TGTGCCAGCAGCTACGGCCCCCGGGGGGGGGAGGAAAAACTGTTTTTT. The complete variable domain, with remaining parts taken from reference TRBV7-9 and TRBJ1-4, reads DTGVSQNPRHKITKRGQNVTFRCDPISEHNRLYWYRQTLGQGPEFLTYFQNEAQLEKSRLLSDRFSAERPKGSFSTLEIQRTEQGDSAMYLCASSYGPRGGEEKLFFGSGTQLSVL.

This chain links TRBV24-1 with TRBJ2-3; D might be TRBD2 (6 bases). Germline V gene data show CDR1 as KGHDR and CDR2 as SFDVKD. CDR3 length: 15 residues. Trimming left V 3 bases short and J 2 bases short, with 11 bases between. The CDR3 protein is CATSDAGGSTDTQYF. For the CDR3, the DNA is TGTGCCACCAGTGATGCCGGGGGATCCACAGATACGCAGTATTTT.

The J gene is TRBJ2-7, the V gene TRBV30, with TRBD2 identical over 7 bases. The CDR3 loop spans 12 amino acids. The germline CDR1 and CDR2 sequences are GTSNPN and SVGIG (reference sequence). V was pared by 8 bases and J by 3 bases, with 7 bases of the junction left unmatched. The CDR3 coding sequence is TGTGCCGGGGTGGCGGGGGTCTACGAGCAGTACTTC. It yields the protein CAGVAGVYEQYF.

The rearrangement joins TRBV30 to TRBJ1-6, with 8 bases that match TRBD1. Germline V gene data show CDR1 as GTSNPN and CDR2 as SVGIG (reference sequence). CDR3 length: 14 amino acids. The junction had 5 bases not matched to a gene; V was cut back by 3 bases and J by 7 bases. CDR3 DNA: TGTGCCTGGAGCGCGGGACAGGCCAATTCACCCCTCCACTTT. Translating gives CAWSAGQANSPLHF.

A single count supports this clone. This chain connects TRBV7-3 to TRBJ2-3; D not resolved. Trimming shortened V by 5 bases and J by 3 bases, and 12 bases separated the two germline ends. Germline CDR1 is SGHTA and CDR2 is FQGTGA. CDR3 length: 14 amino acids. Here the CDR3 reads CASSPIERTDTQYF. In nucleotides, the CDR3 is TGTGCCAGCAGCCCCATCGAGAGGACAGATACGCAGTATTTT. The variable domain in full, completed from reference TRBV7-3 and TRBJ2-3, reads GAGVSQTPSNKVTEKGKYVELRCDPISGHTALYWYRQSLGQGPEFLIYFQGTGAADDSGLPNDRFFAVRPEGSVSTLKIQRTERGDSAVYLCASSPIERTDTQYFGPGTRLTVL.

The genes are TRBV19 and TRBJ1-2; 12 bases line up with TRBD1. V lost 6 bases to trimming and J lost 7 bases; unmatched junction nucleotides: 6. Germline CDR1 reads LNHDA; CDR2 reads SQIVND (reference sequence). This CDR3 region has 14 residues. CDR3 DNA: TGTGCCAGTAGGGCGGGACAGGGGGCGCTTGGCTACACCTTC. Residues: CASRAGQGALGYTF.

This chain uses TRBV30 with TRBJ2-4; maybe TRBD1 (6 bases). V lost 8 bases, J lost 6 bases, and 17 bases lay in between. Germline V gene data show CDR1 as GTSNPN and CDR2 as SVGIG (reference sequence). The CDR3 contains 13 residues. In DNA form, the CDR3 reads TGTGCCCTGAAACCCGGGGACACAAACATTCAGTACTTC. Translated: CALKPGDTNIQYF.

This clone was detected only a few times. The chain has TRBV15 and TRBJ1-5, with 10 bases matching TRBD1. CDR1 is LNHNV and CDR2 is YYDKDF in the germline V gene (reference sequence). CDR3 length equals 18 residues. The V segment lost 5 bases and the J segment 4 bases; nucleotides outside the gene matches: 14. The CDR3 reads CATSSAGTGDYLNQPQHF. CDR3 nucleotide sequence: TGTGCCACCAGCTCAGCCGGGACAGGGGATTATCTTAATCAGCCCCAGCATTTT. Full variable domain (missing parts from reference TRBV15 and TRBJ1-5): DAMVIQNPRYQVTQFGKPVTLSCSQTLNHNVMYWYQQKSSQAPKLLFHYYDKDFNNEADTPDNFQSRRPNTSFCFLDIRSPGLGDTAMYLCATSSAGTGDYLNQPQHFGDGTRLSIL.

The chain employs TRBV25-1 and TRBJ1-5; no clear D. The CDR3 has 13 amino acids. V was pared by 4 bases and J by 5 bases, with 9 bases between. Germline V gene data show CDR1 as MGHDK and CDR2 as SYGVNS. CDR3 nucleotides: TGTGCCAGCAGTGCCCCCGGGGATCAGCCCCAGCATTTT. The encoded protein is CASSAPGDQPQHF.

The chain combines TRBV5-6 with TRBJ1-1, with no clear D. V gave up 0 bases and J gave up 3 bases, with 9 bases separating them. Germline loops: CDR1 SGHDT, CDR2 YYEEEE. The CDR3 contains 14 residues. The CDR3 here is CASSLAGEYTEAFF. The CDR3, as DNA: TGTGCCAGCAGCTTGGCCGGAGAATACACTGAAGCTTTCTTT.

This CDR3 reads CAWSGSTYLREQYF. The CDR3 region has the DNA TGTGCCTGGAGTGGGTCTACCTACCTTCGGGAGCAGTACTTC. The chain couples TRBV30 to TRBJ2-7, with unresolved D. Germline V gives CDR1 GTSNPN, CDR2 SVGIG (reference sequence). The CDR3 has 14 residues. Trimming shortened V by 1 base and J by 7 bases, and 17 bases separated the two germline ends. Full variable domain (outside the CDR3, taken from reference TRBV30 and TRBJ2-7): SQTIHQWPATLVQPVGSPLSLECTVEGTSNPNLYWYRQAAGRGLQLLFYSVGIGQISSEVPQNLSASRPQDRQFILSSKKLLLSDSGFYLCAWSGSTYLREQYFGPGTRLTVT.

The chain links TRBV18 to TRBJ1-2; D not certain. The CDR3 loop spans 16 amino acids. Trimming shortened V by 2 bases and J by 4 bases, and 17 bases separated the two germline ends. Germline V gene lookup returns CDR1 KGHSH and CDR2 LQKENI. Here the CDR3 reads CASSPGRRLTIYGYTF. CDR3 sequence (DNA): TGTGCCAGCTCACCAGGCCGGCGGCTAACGATCTATGGCTACACCTTC.

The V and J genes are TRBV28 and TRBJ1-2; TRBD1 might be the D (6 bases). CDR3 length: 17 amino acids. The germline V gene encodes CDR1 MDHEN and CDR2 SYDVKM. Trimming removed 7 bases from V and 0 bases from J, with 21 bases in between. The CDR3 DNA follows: TGTGCCAGCACCGCGACAGGAAAGCAATTAGCTAACTATGGCTACACCTTC. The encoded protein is CASTATGKQLANYGYTF.

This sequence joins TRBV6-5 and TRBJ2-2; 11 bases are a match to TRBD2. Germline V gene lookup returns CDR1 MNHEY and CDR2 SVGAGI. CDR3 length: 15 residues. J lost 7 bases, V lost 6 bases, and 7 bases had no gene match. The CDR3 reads CASRLGLAAGGELFF. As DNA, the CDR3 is TGTGCCAGCAGACTGGGACTAGCGGCGGGCGGGGAGCTGTTTTTT.

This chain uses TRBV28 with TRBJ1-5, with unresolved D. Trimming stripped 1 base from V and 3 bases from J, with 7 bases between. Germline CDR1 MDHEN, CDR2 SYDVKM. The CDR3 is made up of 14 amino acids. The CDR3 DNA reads TGTGCCAGCAGTTTATCAGTCTCCAATCAGCCCCAGCATTTT. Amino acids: CASSLSVSNQPQHF.

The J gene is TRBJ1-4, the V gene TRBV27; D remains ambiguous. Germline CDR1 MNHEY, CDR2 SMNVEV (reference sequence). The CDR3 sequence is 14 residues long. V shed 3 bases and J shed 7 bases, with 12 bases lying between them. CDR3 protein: CASSFRAGGEKLFF. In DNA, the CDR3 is TGTGCCAGCAGTTTTCGGGCCGGAGGTGAAAAACTGTTTTTT.